This T cell receptor beta chain was sequenced during a study of T cell responses to AZD1222 COVID-19 vaccine. The CDR3 covers 17 residues. Per the germline V gene, CDR1 is MGHRA and CDR2 is YSYEKL. After removal of 0 bases from V and 8 bases from J, the junction contained 12 bases not matched to a gene. The repertoire was sequenced with immunoSEQ multiplex PCR; TCRdb's copy has only in-frame clones and lacks some. The sample yields more than 100,000 clones, 80% to 95% seen once. J is TRBJ2-1 and V is TRBV4-1; 8 bases fit TRBD2. This receptor was obtained from an adult who received the AZD1222 COVID-19 vaccine. Sequenced material: peripheral blood, taken 28 days after the second AZD1222 dose. The CDR3 sequence: CASSQDYSLAAYDEQFF. The CDR3 bases are TGCGCCAGCAGCCAAGATTATTCACTAGCGGCGTACGATGAGCAGTTCTTC.